This T cell receptor (beta chain) was recorded in a study of human T cells and chemical hapten exposure. This clonotype occurred many times. This CDR3 has 16 residues. The V segment lost 6 bases and the J segment 5 bases; nucleotides outside the gene matches: 12. Germline values: CDR1 MNHEY, CDR2 SMNVEV (reference sequence). The time point was: patch test 2, 6 weeks after DPC sensitization. Indicated treatment: therapeutic diphenylcyclopropenone sensitization with weekly scalp DPC. TCRdb itself ran the RACE reads through MiXCR, one entry per CDR3 protein. This table has tens of thousands of distinct CDR3 sequences, approximately 3.3% appearing once.

Sequenced here: whole blood, sampled in connection with sensitization to the hapten diphenylcyclopropenone (DPC). The clonotype was recovered from a man aged 40-49 years with alopecia areata. Some clones in this sample may be carry-over from other donors' samples. The chain joins TRBV27 to TRBJ2-1; 8 positions match TRBD2. The CDR3 bases are TGTGCCAGCAGCCCTCCCGGCGGGAGGCTGCACAATGAGCAGTTCTTC. It specifies CASSPPGGRLHNEQFF.